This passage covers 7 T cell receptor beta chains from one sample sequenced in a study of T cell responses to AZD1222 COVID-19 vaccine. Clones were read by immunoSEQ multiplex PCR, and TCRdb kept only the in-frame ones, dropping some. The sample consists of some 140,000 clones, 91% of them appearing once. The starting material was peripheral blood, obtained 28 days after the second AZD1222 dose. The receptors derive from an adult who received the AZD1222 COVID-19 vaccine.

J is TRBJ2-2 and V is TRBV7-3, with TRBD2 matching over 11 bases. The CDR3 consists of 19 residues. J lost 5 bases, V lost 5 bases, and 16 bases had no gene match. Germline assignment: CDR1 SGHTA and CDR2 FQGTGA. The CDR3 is CASSPTDQTSGKGTGELFF. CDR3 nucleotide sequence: TGTGCCAGCAGCCCAACCGATCAGACTAGCGGGAAAGGAACCGGGGAGCTGTTTTTT.

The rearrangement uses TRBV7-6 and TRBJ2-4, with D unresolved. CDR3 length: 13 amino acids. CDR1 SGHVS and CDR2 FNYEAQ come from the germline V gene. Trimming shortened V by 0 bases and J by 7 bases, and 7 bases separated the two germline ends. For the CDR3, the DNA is TGTGCCAGCAGCTTAGCCAGTCCGAACATTCAGTACTTC. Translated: CASSLASPNIQYF.

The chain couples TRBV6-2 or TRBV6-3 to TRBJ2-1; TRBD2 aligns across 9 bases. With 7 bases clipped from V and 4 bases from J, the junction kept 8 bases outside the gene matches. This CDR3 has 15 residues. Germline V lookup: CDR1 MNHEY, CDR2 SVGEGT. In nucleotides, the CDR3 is TGTGCCAGCACCCCCGGGACTAGCAATTACAATGAGCAGTTCTTC. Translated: CASTPGTSNYNEQFF.

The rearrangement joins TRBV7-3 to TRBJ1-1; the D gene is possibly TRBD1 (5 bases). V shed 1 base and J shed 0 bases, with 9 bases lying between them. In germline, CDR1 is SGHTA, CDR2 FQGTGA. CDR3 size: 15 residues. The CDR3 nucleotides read TGTGCCAGCAGCTTAATCGCAGGGATGAACACTGAAGCTTTCTTT. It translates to CASSLIAGMNTEAFF. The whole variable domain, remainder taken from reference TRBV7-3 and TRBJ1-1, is GAGVSQTPSNKVTEKGKYVELRCDPISGHTALYWYRQSLGQGPEFLIYFQGTGAADDSGLPNDRFFAVRPEGSVSTLKIQRTERGDSAVYLCASSLIAGMNTEAFFGQGTRLTVV.

The CDR3: CASSNAGGDRGPEYYGYTF. The CDR3 DNA reads TGTGCCAGCAGCAATGCCGGGGGGGACAGGGGACCGGAATACTATGGCTACACCTTC. This chain connects TRBV21-1 to TRBJ1-2; the D call TRBD1 from the table was never checked on the DNA. TRBV21-1 is tagged as a pseudogene. This CDR3 contains 19 residues.

CDR3: CSVGTGTGDGYTF. The CDR3 nucleotides read TGCAGCGTTGGGACCGGGACAGGGGATGGCTACACCTTC. This chain uses TRBV29-1 with TRBJ1-2; the match to TRBD1 covers 10 bases. With V trimmed by 4 bases and J by 6 bases, 5 bases remained unmatched. Looked up from germline, CDR1 is SQVTM and CDR2 is ANQGSEA. This CDR3 spans 13 amino acids.

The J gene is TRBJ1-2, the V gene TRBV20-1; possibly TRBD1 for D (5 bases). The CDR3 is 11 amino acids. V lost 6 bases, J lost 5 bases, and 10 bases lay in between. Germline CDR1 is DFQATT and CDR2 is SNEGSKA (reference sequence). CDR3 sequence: CSARRGYGYTF. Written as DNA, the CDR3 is TGCAGTGCGAGACGGGGGTATGGCTACACCTTC.